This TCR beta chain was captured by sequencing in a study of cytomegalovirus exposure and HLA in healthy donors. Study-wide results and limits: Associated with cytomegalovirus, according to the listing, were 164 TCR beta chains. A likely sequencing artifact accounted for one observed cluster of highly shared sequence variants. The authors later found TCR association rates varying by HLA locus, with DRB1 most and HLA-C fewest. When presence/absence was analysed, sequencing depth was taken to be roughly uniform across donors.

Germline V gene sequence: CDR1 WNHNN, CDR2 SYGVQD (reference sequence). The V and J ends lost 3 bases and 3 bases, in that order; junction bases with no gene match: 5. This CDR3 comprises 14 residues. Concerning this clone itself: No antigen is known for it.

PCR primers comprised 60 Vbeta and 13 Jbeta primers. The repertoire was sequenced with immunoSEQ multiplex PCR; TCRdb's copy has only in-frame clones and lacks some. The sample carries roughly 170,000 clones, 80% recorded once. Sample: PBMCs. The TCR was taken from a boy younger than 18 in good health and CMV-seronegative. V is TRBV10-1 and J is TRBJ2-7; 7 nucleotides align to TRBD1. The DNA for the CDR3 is TGCGCCAGCAGTGACCCGGGACAGAACTACGAGCAGTACTTC. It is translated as CASSDPGQNYEQYF.